The 25 T cell receptor beta chains below were found in one sample sequenced in a study of cytomegalovirus exposure and HLA in healthy donors. TCRdb keeps only in-frame clones here, not all; method: immunoSEQ multiplex PCR. The table has more than 110,000 clones, approximately 87% seen once. Material for sequencing was PBMCs. The receptor set was obtained from a man aged 18 to 35 in good health and CMV-seronegative.

The chain carries TRBV9 and TRBJ2-5; 7 bases map to TRBD1. The germline gives CDR1 SGDLS, CDR2 YYNGEE. V dropped 4 bases and J dropped 1; count of bases not matched to a gene: 7. This CDR3 contains 15 residues. CDR3 bases: TGTGCCAGCAGCCGGGGACAGACTTTCCAAGAGACCCAGTACTTC. Encoded protein: CASSRGQTFQETQYF.

The chain employs TRBV4-3 and TRBJ2-7; D is unclear. V shed 5 bases and J shed 0 bases, with 11 bases lying between them. The CDR3 consists of 14 residues. Germline CDR1 and CDR2: LGHNA and YSLEER. The CDR3 spells CASSWRIDSYEQYF. The CDR3 region has the DNA TGCGCCAGCAGCTGGCGGATTGACTCCTACGAGCAGTACTTC.

The V and J genes are TRBV6-6 and TRBJ1-4; D remains ambiguous. Deletions cut 6 bases from V and 8 bases from J, with 13 bases between. Looked up from germline, CDR1 is MNHNY and CDR2 is SVGAGI (reference sequence). CDR3 length: 13 residues. Here the CDR3 DNA reads TGTGCCAGCAGCGCCGGTAATTACGAAAAACTGTTTTTT. Its protein product is CASSAGNYEKLFF.

This clone has only one observation. The chain links TRBV27 to TRBJ2-7; maybe TRBD1 (6 bases). CDR1 is MNHEY and CDR2 is SMNVEV in the germline V gene (reference sequence). The CDR3 extends over 15 amino acids. Trimming stripped 5 bases from V and 5 bases from J, with 19 bases between. The CDR3 DNA sequence: TGTGCCAGCAGTCTGACCGTACAGGGACGGCACGAGCAGTACTTC. Translating gives CASSLTVQGRHEQYF.

The chain uses TRBV7-7 and TRBJ2-7; the D gene is possibly TRBD2 (7 bases). With 5 bases removed from V and 0 bases from J, the gap between germline ends came to 14 bases. Germline loops: CDR1 SSHAT, CDR2 FNYEAQ (reference sequence). CDR3 size: 15 residues. The CDR3 loop reads CASSPGRGISYEQYF. CDR3 coding DNA: TGTGCCAGCAGCCCAGGGAGGGGGATCTCCTACGAGCAGTACTTC.

The chain employs TRBV2 and TRBJ2-5; 7 bases agree with TRBD2. With V trimmed by 4 bases and J by 7 bases, 0 bases remained unmatched. The CDR3 has 11 residues. CDR1 and CDR2 from the germline V gene are SNHLY and FYNNEI. CDR3 bases: TGTGCCAGCAGTGGGGAGGGGACCCAGTACTTC. Translated: CASSGEGTQYF.

The chain links TRBV12-5 to TRBJ1-2; no clear D gene. From germline, CDR1 is LGHNT and CDR2 FRNRAP. The ends were cut back, 5 bases at V and 4 bases at J, with 11 bases in the middle. The CDR3 totals 13 residues. As DNA, the CDR3 is TGTGCTAGTGGTCCCCAAGAGAGCTATGGCTACACCTTC. Protein sequence: CASGPQESYGYTF.

The chain is built from TRBV7-9 and TRBJ1-5, with a tentative D call TRBD1 (5 bases). The CDR3 sequence is 14 residues long. The germline V and J ends were trimmed by 5 bases and 5 bases, with 13 bases remaining between them. Germline V gives CDR1 SEHNR, CDR2 FQNEAQ (reference sequence). The CDR3 DNA is TGTGCCAGCAGCCCCCACAGGTCAGATCAGCCCCAGCATTTT. Translated: CASSPHRSDQPQHF.

The chain joins TRBV27 to TRBJ1-2, with D possibly matching TRBD1 (6 bases). The V and J ends lost 2 bases and 2 bases respectively, with 15 bases between them. The length of the CDR3 is 16 residues. CDR1 MNHEY and CDR2 SMNVEV come from the germline V gene (reference sequence). The CDR3 spells CASSLKGTTYNYGYTF. The CDR3 nucleotides are TGTGCCAGCAGTTTAAAAGGGACAACTTACAACTATGGCTACACCTTC.

The chain employs TRBV7-2 and TRBJ2-3; D is uncertain. The CDR3 is made up of 17 amino acids. The V end lost 5 bases, the J end lost 7 bases, and 25 bases lay between the germline ends. Germline assignment: CDR1 SGHTA and CDR2 FQGNSA. The CDR3 here is CASSEFAPSIVSNTQYF. Written as DNA, the CDR3 is TGTGCCAGCAGCGAATTCGCCCCGTCGATAGTTAGTAATACGCAGTATTTT. The whole variable domain, filled in from reference TRBV7-2 and TRBJ2-3, reads GAGVSQSPSNKVTEKGKDVELRCDPISGHTALYWYRQSLGQGLEFLIYFQGNSAPDKSGLPSDRFSAERTGGSVSTLTIQRTQQEDSAVYLCASSEFAPSIVSNTQYFGPGTRLTVL.

This clone was seen a few times. The genes are TRBV25-1 and TRBJ2-5; the D gene is possibly TRBD1 (5 bases). V lost 6 bases and J 5 bases, leaving 19 bases between the germline ends. Per the germline V gene, CDR1 is MGHDK and CDR2 is SYGVNS. The CDR3 totals 15 residues. CDR3 bases: TGTGCCAGCAGGGCACCAGGGCGGATCGGCGAGACCCAGTACTTC. It translates to CASRAPGRIGETQYF.

The rearrangement links TRBV18 to TRBJ2-7; D not resolved. V lost 5 bases and J 2 bases, leaving 10 bases between the germline ends. This CDR3 is built from 13 residues. The germline CDR1 and CDR2 sequences are KGHSH and LQKENI. The CDR3 is CASSEDPPYEQYF. In DNA form, the CDR3 reads TGTGCCAGCTCAGAGGATCCCCCCTACGAGCAGTACTTC.

V gene TRBV5-6 combines with J gene TRBJ2-2; TRBD1 aligns across 9 bases. The length of the CDR3 is 15 residues. Per the germline V gene, CDR1 is SGHDT and CDR2 is YYEEEE. Losses at the gene ends were 1 base for V and 6 bases for J; bases not matched to a gene: 4. The CDR3 loop is CASSLWDRAPGELFF. In DNA form, the CDR3 reads TGTGCCAGCAGCTTGTGGGACAGGGCCCCCGGGGAGCTGTTTTTT. Based on the CDR3 plus reference TRBV5-6 and TRBJ2-2, the full variable domain is DAGVTQSPTHLIKTRGQQVTLRCSPKSGHDTVSWYQQALGQGPQFIFQYYEEEERQRGNFPDRFSGHQFPNYSSELNVNALLLGDSALYLCASSLWDRAPGELFFGEGSRLTVL.

The chain joins TRBV27 to TRBJ1-2; D ambiguous. The length of the CDR3 is 12 residues. Germline V gives CDR1 MNHEY, CDR2 SMNVEV (reference sequence). Trimming took off 4 bases at V and 1 base at J, with 4 bases between the two ends. The CDR3 reads CASSSINYGYTF. As DNA, the CDR3 is TGTGCCAGCAGTTCTATTAACTATGGCTACACCTTC.

The chain couples TRBV9 to TRBJ1-5, with 9 bases aligning to TRBD1. Unmatched junction bases numbered 4, after V lost 3 bases and J lost 6 bases. Germline V gene sequence: CDR1 SGDLS, CDR2 YYNGEE. The CDR3 is made up of 14 amino acids. The CDR3 spells CASSDRDRVQPQHF. The CDR3 nucleotides read TGTGCCAGCAGCGACCGGGACAGGGTTCAGCCCCAGCATTTT.

CDR3 region: CASSYTGGGSDTQYF. In nucleotides, the CDR3 is TGTGCCAGCAGCTATACCGGGGGGGGATCAGATACGCAGTATTTT. The chain is built from TRBV7-6 and TRBJ2-3, with 8 bases that match TRBD2. Unmatched junction bases numbered 7, after V lost 4 bases and J lost 4 bases. Germline-derived CDR1 and CDR2 are SGHVS and FNYEAQ. CDR3 length: 15 amino acids.

This chain connects TRBV6-5 to TRBJ2-1; 9 positions match TRBD1. From germline, CDR1 is MNHEY and CDR2 SVGAGI. This CDR3 spans 16 amino acids. J was trimmed by 3 bases and V by 4 bases; bases with no gene match: 7. In DNA, the CDR3 is TGTGCCAGCAGTTGGGGGCGGGACAGGGACTACAATGAGCAGTTCTTC. Its protein is CASSWGRDRDYNEQFF.

This sequence joins TRBV5-1 and TRBJ2-5; D perhaps matches TRBD2 (6 bases). CDR1 and CDR2 from the germline V gene are SGHRS and YFSETQ. Trimming pared 7 bases from V and 2 bases from J, leaving 21 bases between. This CDR3 region has 16 residues. The CDR3 protein is CASHSGSGANQETQYF. The DNA of the CDR3 is TGCGCCAGCCACTCCGGGAGCGGAGCCAATCAAGAGACCCAGTACTTC.

V and J are TRBV5-1 and TRBJ2-3, with a weak D call TRBD2 (6 bases). The CDR3 consists of 15 residues. V dropped 2 bases and J dropped 4 bases, with 14 bases sitting between them. CDR1 and CDR2 from the germline V gene are SGHRS and YFSETQ. In DNA, the CDR3 is TGCGCCAGCAGCTTCCGCCGGACTAACCCAGATACGCAGTATTTT. It translates to CASSFRRTNPDTQYF.

V gene TRBV6-1 combines with J gene TRBJ2-5; 7 positions agree with TRBD2. The CDR3 runs 12 residues. Germline values: CDR1 MNHNS, CDR2 SASEGT. Unmatched junction bases numbered 5, after V lost 8 bases and J lost 5 bases. The CDR3 region is CASGGGRETQYF. CDR3 bases: TGTGCCAGCGGGGGGGGTAGGGAGACCCAGTACTTC.

The chain carries TRBV2 and TRBJ1-1, with a weak D call TRBD1 (6 bases). Germline V lookup: CDR1 SNHLY, CDR2 FYNNEI. There are 14 residues in the CDR3. Trimming pared 1 base from V and 5 bases from J, leaving 11 bases between. CDR3 bases: TGTGCCAGCAGTGAAGGGACAGAGATTACTGAAGCTTTCTTT. Its translation: CASSEGTEITEAFF.

The J gene is TRBJ2-1, the V gene TRBV6-6; a possible D gene is TRBD2 (5 bases). V was clipped by 2 bases and J by 8 bases, with 10 bases between them. Germline lookup yields CDR1 MNHNY and CDR2 SVGAGI (reference sequence). The CDR3 consists of 13 residues. This CDR3 reads CASSYTLLDEQFF. CDR3 sequence (DNA): TGTGCCAGCAGTTACACGCTACTAGATGAGCAGTTCTTC.

The chain has TRBV6-1 and TRBJ1-1; possible D gene TRBD1, 5 bases. V was shortened by 8 bases and J by 5 bases, with 12 bases between the two germline ends. The germline V gene has CDR1 MNHNS and CDR2 SASEGT. The CDR3 runs 12 residues. In DNA, the CDR3 is TGTGCCAGCCGGCAGGGATGGACTGAAGCTTTCTTT. Translating gives CASRQGWTEAFF.

The chain carries TRBV4-3 and TRBJ2-7, with TRBD2 matching 15 bases. The V gene's germline CDR1 is LGHNA and CDR2 YSLEER. This CDR3 comprises 17 residues. V was clipped by 4 bases and J by 5 bases; unmatched bases: 9. The CDR3 nucleotides are TGCGCCAGCAGCCGGCGGACTAGCGGGGGGGGCTATCACGAGCAGTACTTC. It encodes CASSRRTSGGGYHEQYF.

CDR3 in amino acids: CASSRRDSRDNEQFF. As DNA, the CDR3 is TGTGCCAGCAGTCGACGGGACTCTCGGGACAATGAGCAGTTCTTC. The J gene is TRBJ2-1, the V gene TRBV6-6, with D perhaps TRBD2 (6 bases). The CDR3 contains 15 residues. Deletions cut 5 bases from V and 5 bases from J, with 16 bases between. Germline loops: CDR1 MNHNY, CDR2 SVGAGI (reference sequence).